Each of the 2 T cell receptor beta chains below was sequenced from the same sample in a study of response to subunit inactivated influenza vaccine (dated by TCRdb to 2017 to 2018). The time point label here, explained by the study, means: more than 35 days after influenza vaccine administration. The method behind the library was RT-PCR. TCRdb records Illumina HiSeq 2500 as the sequencer. TCRdb ran its own pipeline on the public reads, namely fastp trimming at Q25 and MiXCR clone calling, and kept in-frame beta chains. CDR3 protein sequences are deduplicated, and each keeps its most common genes and DNA. This sample is represented by about 480,000 distinct CDR3 sequences; roughly 9.8% of them were singletons. The top ten constitute around 12% of the sample. The material was PBMCs from blood, obtained roughly 48 days after vaccination. These receptors were taken from a man in his fifties or sixties who received an inactivated influenza vaccine. Donor details come from another sample of the same person, matched by shared clones.

This clonotype showed up just a few times. The CDR3 DNA follows: TGCAGCGTCGCACCTCTCACGGGCTATGGCTACACCTTC. Its protein product is CSVAPLTGYGYTF. This chain connects TRBV29-1 to TRBJ1-2; unclear D gene. Deletions cut 6 bases from V and 4 bases from J, with 15 bases between. CDR1 and CDR2 (germline): SQVTM, ANQGSEA. This CDR3 contains 13 residues.

In its sample, this clonotype was seen a few times. DNA of the CDR3: TGTGCCAGCAGCTTAATGTTCCTAGCGGGAGAGACCCAGTACTTC. Protein sequence: CASSLMFLAGETQYF. The rearrangement joins TRBV11-2 to TRBJ2-5; TRBD2 aligns across 8 bases. This CDR3 is 15 amino acids long. Germline V lookup: CDR1 SGHAT, CDR2 FQNNGV. The V and J ends lost 2 bases and 4 bases, in that order; junction bases with no gene match: 6.